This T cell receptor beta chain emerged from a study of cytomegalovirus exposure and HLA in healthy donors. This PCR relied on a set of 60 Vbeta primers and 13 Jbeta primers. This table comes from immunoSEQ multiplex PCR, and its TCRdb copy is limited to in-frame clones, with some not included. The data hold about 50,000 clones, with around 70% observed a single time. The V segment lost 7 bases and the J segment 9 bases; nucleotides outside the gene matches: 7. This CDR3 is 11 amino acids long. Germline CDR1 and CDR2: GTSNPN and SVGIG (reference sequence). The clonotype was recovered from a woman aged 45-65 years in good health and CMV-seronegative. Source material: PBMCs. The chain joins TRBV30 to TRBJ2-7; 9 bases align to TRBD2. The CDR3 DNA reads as TGTGCCTTGAGGACTAGCGCGCCGCAGTACTTC. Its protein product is CALRTSAPQYF. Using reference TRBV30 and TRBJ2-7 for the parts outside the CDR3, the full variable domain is SQTIHQWPATLVQPVGSPLSLECTVEGTSNPNLYWYRQAAGRGLQLLFYSVGIGQISSEVPQNLSASRPQDRQFILSSKKLLLSDSGFYLCALRTSAPQYFGPGTRLTVT.